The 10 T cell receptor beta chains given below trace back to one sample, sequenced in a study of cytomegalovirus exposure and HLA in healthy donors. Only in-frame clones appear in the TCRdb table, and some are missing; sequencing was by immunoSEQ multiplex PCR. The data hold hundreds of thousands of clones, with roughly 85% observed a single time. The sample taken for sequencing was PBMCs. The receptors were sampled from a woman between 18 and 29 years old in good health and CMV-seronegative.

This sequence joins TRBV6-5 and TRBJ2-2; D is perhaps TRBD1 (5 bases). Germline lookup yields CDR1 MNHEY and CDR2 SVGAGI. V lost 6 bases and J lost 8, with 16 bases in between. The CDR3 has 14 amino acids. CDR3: CASSSARKGGELFF. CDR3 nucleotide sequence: TGTGCCAGCAGCTCGGCGCGCAAGGGGGGGGAGCTGTTTTTT.

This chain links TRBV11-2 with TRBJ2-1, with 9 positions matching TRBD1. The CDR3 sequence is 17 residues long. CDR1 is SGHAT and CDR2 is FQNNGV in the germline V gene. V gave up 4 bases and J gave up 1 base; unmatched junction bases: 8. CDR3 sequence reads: CASSSTSGTGSYNEQFF. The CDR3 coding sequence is TGTGCCAGCAGCTCCACCTCCGGGACAGGGTCCTACAATGAGCAGTTCTTC.

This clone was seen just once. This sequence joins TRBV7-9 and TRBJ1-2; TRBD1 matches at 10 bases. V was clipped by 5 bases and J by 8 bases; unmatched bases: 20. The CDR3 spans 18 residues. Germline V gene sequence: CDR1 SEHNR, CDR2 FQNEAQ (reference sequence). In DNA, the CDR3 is TGTGCCAGCAGCCAGACTTTGGGGACAGGGGAAAAGGTTGGGGGCTACACCTTC. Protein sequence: CASSQTLGTGEKVGGYTF.

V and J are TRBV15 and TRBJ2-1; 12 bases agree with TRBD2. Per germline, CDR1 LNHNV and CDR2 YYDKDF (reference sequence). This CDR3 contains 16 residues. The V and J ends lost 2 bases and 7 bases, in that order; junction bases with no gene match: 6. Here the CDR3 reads CATSRTPGLAGNEQFF. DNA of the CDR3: TGTGCCACCAGCAGAACTCCGGGACTAGCGGGTAATGAGCAGTTCTTC.

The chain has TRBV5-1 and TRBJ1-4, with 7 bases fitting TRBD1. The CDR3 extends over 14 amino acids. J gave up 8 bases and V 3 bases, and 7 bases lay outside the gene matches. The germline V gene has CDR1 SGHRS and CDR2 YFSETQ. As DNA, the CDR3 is TGCGCCAGCAGCTCGGACAGGTTTGGGGAAAAACTGTTTTTT. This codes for CASSSDRFGEKLFF.

The CDR3 loop reads CASSYSGNSGNTIYF. CDR3 nucleotides: TGTGCCAGCAGTTACTCCGGGAACTCTGGAAACACCATATATTTT. The chain is built from TRBV6-5 and TRBJ1-3; D uncertain. The CDR3 runs to 15 residues. The germline gives CDR1 MNHEY, CDR2 SVGAGI. Trimming stripped 0 bases from V and 0 bases from J, with 6 bases between.

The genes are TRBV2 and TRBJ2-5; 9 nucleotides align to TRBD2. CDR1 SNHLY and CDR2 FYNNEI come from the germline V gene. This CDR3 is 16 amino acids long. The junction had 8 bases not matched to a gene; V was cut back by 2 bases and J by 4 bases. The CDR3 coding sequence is TGTGCCAGCAGTGAACGGCGGGGGGGCCGGAGAGAGACCCAGTACTTC. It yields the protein CASSERRGGRRETQYF.

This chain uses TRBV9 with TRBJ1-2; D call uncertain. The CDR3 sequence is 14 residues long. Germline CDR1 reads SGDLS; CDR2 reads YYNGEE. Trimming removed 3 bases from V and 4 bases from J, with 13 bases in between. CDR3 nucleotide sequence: TGTGCCAGCAGCGGACACGGGAGAGCCTATGGCTACACCTTC. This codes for CASSGHGRAYGYTF.

CDR3 in amino acids: CASSQIREVRTIYF. The CDR3, as DNA: TGCGCCAGCAGCCAAATCAGGGAAGTTCGCACCATATATTTT. J is TRBJ1-3 and V is TRBV4-1; D is perhaps TRBD1 (5 bases). Germline V gene sequence: CDR1 MGHRA, CDR2 YSYEKL. This CDR3 contains 14 residues. Trimming shortened V by 2 bases and J by 9 bases, and 14 bases separated the two germline ends.

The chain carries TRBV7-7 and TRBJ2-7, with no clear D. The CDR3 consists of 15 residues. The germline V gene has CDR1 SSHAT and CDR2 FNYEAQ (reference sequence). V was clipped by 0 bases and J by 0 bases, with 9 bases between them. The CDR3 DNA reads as TGTGCCAGCAGCTTAGCAGCAGGCCTCTCCTACGAGCAGTACTTC. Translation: CASSLAAGLSYEQYF.